The 31 T cell receptor beta chains below come from one sample, sequenced in a study of T-cell reconstitution after alpha-beta-depleted transplantation in children. Unique molecular identifiers were incorporated when the TCRbeta library was constructed. TCRdb fed the PCR reads into MiXCR, producing one record per CDR3 protein. The sample shows almost 600,000 distinct CDR3 sequences, 27% of them seen only once. Sequenced material: PBMCs, taken before TCRalphabeta/CD19-depleted stem cell transplant. Receptors were obtained from a boy younger than two with Wiskott-Aldrich syndrome, due to receive a stem cell transplant.

This clonotype has just a few counts. The gene calls are TRBV27 and TRBJ2-1, with D possibly TRBD2 on 5 matching bases. CDR1 is MNHEY, CDR2 SMNVEV, per germline (reference sequence). V was clipped by 3 bases and J by 0 bases, with 15 bases between them. The CDR3 covers 17 residues. The CDR3 loop is CASSFVSRASSYNEQFF. The DNA of the CDR3 is TGTGCCAGCAGTTTCGTGTCGCGGGCAAGCTCCTACAATGAGCAGTTCTTC.

This clonotype was observed a few times. The gene calls are TRBV28 and TRBJ2-7; the match to TRBD1 covers 9 bases. CDR3 length equals 14 residues. Trimming cost V 7 bases and J 2 bases; bases outside gene matches: 6. Per the germline V gene, CDR1 is MDHEN and CDR2 is SYDVKM. The CDR3, as DNA: TGTGCCAGCACCACAGGGGGCGACCCCTACGAGCAGTACTTC. Protein sequence: CASTTGGDPYEQYF.

V is TRBV5-1 and J is TRBJ2-7, with 8 bases that match TRBD2. V lost 4 bases and J lost 3; bases outside the gene matches: 21. The germline V gene encodes CDR1 SGHRS and CDR2 YFSETQ. The CDR3 is 19 residues long. CDR3 in amino acids: CASSLVPAGAGPAYYEQYF. The CDR3 coding sequence is TGCGCCAGCAGCCTTGTTCCAGCGGGAGCAGGCCCCGCTTACTACGAGCAGTACTTC.

This clonotype has just a few counts. The chain recombines TRBV24-1 with TRBJ2-1; D is possibly TRBD2 (6 bases). Trimming shortened V by 6 bases and J by 9 bases, and 17 bases separated the two germline ends. CDR1 is KGHDR and CDR2 is SFDVKD in the germline V gene. CDR3 size: 14 residues. CDR3: CATSRLGVPGEQFF. The CDR3 DNA sequence: TGTGCCACCAGTAGACTAGGGGTCCCCGGTGAGCAGTTCTTC.

The CDR3 spells CSARDAGGPGETQYF. The DNA of the CDR3 is TGCAGTGCTAGAGATGCGGGAGGGCCAGGAGAGACCCAGTACTTC. The V gene is TRBV20-1, the J gene TRBJ2-5; 9 nucleotides line up with TRBD2. The V gene's germline CDR1 is DFQATT and CDR2 SNEGSKA (reference sequence). The V gene end was trimmed by 0 bases and the J gene end by 4 bases; junction bases not matched to a gene: 6. This CDR3 comprises 15 residues.

The chain is built from TRBV10-3 and TRBJ1-2; possibly TRBD1 for D (6 bases). V lost 6 bases, J lost 5 bases, and 19 bases lay in between. CDR1 is ENHRY and CDR2 is SYGVKD in the germline V gene. CDR3 length equals 15 residues. The CDR3 is CAISSRTDSFYGYTF. As DNA, the CDR3 is TGTGCCATCAGCTCCCGGACAGACTCGTTTTATGGCTACACCTTC.

The sample holds a few counts of this clonotype. The chain uses TRBV5-1 and TRBJ2-5; 8 bases match TRBD2. The length of the CDR3 is 15 residues. J lost 3 bases, V lost 5 bases, and 9 bases had no gene match. Per germline, CDR1 SGHRS and CDR2 YFSETQ. Here the CDR3 reads CASRKSGRGEETQYF. In DNA form, the CDR3 reads TGCGCCAGCAGGAAAAGCGGGAGAGGGGAAGAGACCCAGTACTTC.

A few counts support this clonotype. The chain has TRBV9 and TRBJ2-7; D is undetermined. CDR3 size: 14 residues. Germline V gene data show CDR1 as SGDLS and CDR2 as YYNGEE. The V gene lost 0 bases and the J gene lost 1 base, with 8 bases spanning the gap. The CDR3 loop reads CASSVAPSSYEQYF. In nucleotides, the CDR3 is TGTGCCAGCAGCGTAGCACCCTCGTCCTACGAGCAGTACTTC.

V and J are TRBV12-3 or TRBV12-4 and TRBJ2-3, with no clear D. This CDR3 has 12 amino acids. V lost 6 bases and J lost 3, with 7 bases in between. CDR3 sequence: CASSKVTDTQYF. The DNA of the CDR3 is TGTGCCAGCAGCAAAGTAACAGATACGCAGTATTTT.

The genes are TRBV5-5 and TRBJ2-5; possibly TRBD1 or TRBD2 for D (5 bases each). Per germline, CDR1 SGHKS and CDR2 YYEKEE (reference sequence). Deletions cut 3 bases from V and 3 bases from J, with 18 bases between. The CDR3 runs to 16 residues. In DNA, the CDR3 is TGTGCCAGCAGCTCGATACCCGGGACGGTTGAAGAGACCCAGTACTTC. It translates to CASSSIPGTVEETQYF.

The V call is TRBV20-1, the J call TRBJ1-5, with a tentative D call TRBD1 (6 bases). V lost 3 bases, J lost 3 bases, and 15 bases lay in between. CDR1 DFQATT and CDR2 SNEGSKA come from the germline V gene (reference sequence). The CDR3 covers 15 residues. For the CDR3, the DNA is TGCAGTGCTAGGAGTCCAGGGGTTTTCAATCAGCCCCAGCATTTT. Translation gives CSARSPGVFNQPQHF.

This chain joins TRBV7-8 and TRBJ2-7; D is possibly TRBD2 (5 bases). The CDR3 covers 14 residues. With 1 base removed from V and 2 bases from J, the gap between germline ends came to 9 bases. The germline CDR1 and CDR2 sequences are SGHVS and FQNEAQ. This CDR3 is CASSLELDAYEQYF. The CDR3 region has the DNA TGTGCCAGCAGCTTAGAACTAGACGCCTACGAGCAGTACTTC.

In its sample, this clonotype was seen a few times. This CDR3 reads CASSLLKFGRTPDTQYF. Here the CDR3 DNA reads TGCGCCAGCAGCTTGCTGAAGTTCGGGAGAACACCAGATACGCAGTATTTT. The rearrangement uses TRBV5-1 and TRBJ2-3; TRBD2 is a possible D gene (6 bases). Germline CDR1 is SGHRS and CDR2 is YFSETQ. Trimming took 1 base from V and 4 from J, leaving 19 bases between them. The CDR3 consists of 17 residues.

This clonotype has only a few counts. The chain has TRBV20-1 and TRBJ1-2, with 7 bases matching TRBD1. The CDR3 sequence is 11 residues long. Looked up from germline, CDR1 is DFQATT and CDR2 is SNEGSKA (reference sequence). Trimming cost V 6 bases and J 3 bases; bases outside gene matches: 1. CDR3 protein: CSATGDYGYTF. The CDR3 nucleotides are TGCAGTGCAACAGGGGACTATGGCTACACCTTC.

The chain links TRBV6-4 to TRBJ2-3, with 9 nucleotides matching TRBD2. The CDR3 runs 16 residues. CDR1 and CDR2 (germline): MRHNA, SNTAGT. J gave up 2 bases and V 0 bases, and 3 bases lay outside the gene matches. CDR3 DNA: TGTGCCAGCAGTGACTCTAGCGGGGGCGACACAGATACGCAGTATTTT. It is translated as CASSDSSGGDTDTQYF.

This rearrangement joins TRBV2 to TRBJ2-1; TRBD2 is a possible D gene (5 bases). V lost 6 bases and J 9 bases, leaving 24 bases between the germline ends. Germline V gene sequence: CDR1 SNHLY, CDR2 FYNNEI. The CDR3 covers 16 residues. This chain's CDR3 is CASSPYRGEVQLEQFF. CDR3 DNA: TGTGCCAGCAGCCCCTATCGGGGAGAGGTGCAGCTTGAGCAGTTCTTC.

This clonotype has more than one count but fewer than ten. The chain carries TRBV7-2 and TRBJ2-3; D is perhaps TRBD2 (5 bases). There are 16 residues in the CDR3. V lost 6 bases, J lost 2 bases, and 18 bases lay in between. The germline gives CDR1 SGHTA, CDR2 FQGNSA. The CDR3 DNA reads TGTGCCAGCAGTCTCCGGACTCCCCGACTCACAGATACGCAGTATTTT. Translating it yields CASSLRTPRLTDTQYF.

This clonotype was detected only a few times. The genes are TRBV7-6 and TRBJ1-5; no clear D. The germline CDR1 and CDR2 sequences are SGHVS and FNYEAQ. The CDR3 loop spans 13 amino acids. V lost 2 bases, J lost 4 bases, and 6 bases lay in between. Written as DNA, the CDR3 is TGTGCCAGCAGCTTACGGGCTAATCAGCCCCAGCATTTT. It encodes CASSLRANQPQHF.

The chain couples TRBV7-8 to TRBJ2-5, with 7 bases matching TRBD2. V shed 4 bases, J shed 1 base, and the junction held 6 bases outside the gene matches. Germline assignment: CDR1 SGHVS and CDR2 FQNEAQ. This CDR3 is built from 15 residues. The CDR3 region has the DNA TGTGCCAGCAGCTCGAAGCGGGAACCCCAAGAGACCCAGTACTTC. This codes for CASSSKREPQETQYF.

J is TRBJ2-7 and V is TRBV5-5; D is possibly TRBD1 (6 bases). Germline lookup yields CDR1 SGHKS and CDR2 YYEKEE (reference sequence). V was pared by 0 bases and J by 4 bases, with 20 bases between. This CDR3 is built from 17 residues. CDR3 amino acids: CASSLGPGHLGYYEQYF. The CDR3 region has the DNA TGTGCCAGCAGCTTGGGGCCGGGACACCTGGGGTATTACGAGCAGTACTTC.

CDR3: CASSLNFGTEETQYF. CDR3 in DNA: TGTGCCAGCAGCTTAAATTTCGGGACAGAAGAGACCCAGTACTTC. V usage is TRBV13 and J usage is TRBJ2-5; 7 nucleotides match TRBD1. The CDR3 runs 15 residues. CDR1 and CDR2 from the germline V gene are PRHDT and FYEKMQ (reference sequence). V gave up 2 bases and J gave up 3 bases; unmatched junction bases: 6.

The V and J genes are TRBV6-1 and TRBJ2-1, with 10 bases matching TRBD1. The J segment lost 12 bases and the V segment lost 5 bases, leaving 10 bases of the junction unmatched. The CDR3 is 14 amino acids. Germline V gives CDR1 MNHNS, CDR2 SASEGT. CDR3 loop: CASSLRTGTGAQFF. Here the CDR3 DNA reads TGTGCCAGCAGTCTAAGAACCGGGACAGGGGCGCAGTTCTTC.

This clonotype was detected a few times. The rearrangement links TRBV5-6 to TRBJ2-5, with unresolved D. This CDR3 is 16 amino acids long. V was trimmed by 3 bases and J by 5 bases, leaving 20 bases between them. Germline CDR1 and CDR2: SGHDT and YYEEEE. The CDR3 DNA sequence: TGTGCCAGCAGCTCCACCGTATCCCCGTTCCAGGAGACCCAGTACTTC. It is translated as CASSSTVSPFQETQYF.

V is TRBV18 and J is TRBJ2-7; 10 nucleotides agree with TRBD1. The CDR3 is made up of 16 amino acids. CDR1 is KGHSH and CDR2 is LQKENI in the germline V gene. V lost 2 bases, J lost 6 bases, and 10 bases stayed unmatched. The CDR3 coding sequence is TGTGCCAGCTCACCAAGGAGTCCCGGGACAGGGGTCGAGCAGTACTTC. Translation gives CASSPRSPGTGVEQYF.

The gene calls are TRBV10-3 and TRBJ2-7; possible D gene TRBD2, 5 bases. This CDR3 is 16 amino acids long. Germline V CDR1 and CDR2: ENHRY, SYGVKD. Between the trimmed V and J ends, which lost 4 bases and 9 bases, there was a span of 25 bases. The CDR3 bases are TGTGCCATCAGTGCCACACTAGGACGGACCGGGTCTTGGCAGTACTTC. This translates into CAISATLGRTGSWQYF.

This clonotype has a handful of counts. The V call is TRBV20-1, the J call TRBJ2-5; the D is unclear. The ends were cut back, 2 bases at V and 1 base at J, with 5 bases in the middle. CDR3 length: 12 residues. Germline V gene sequence: CDR1 DFQATT, CDR2 SNEGSKA (reference sequence). The CDR3 spells CSARPSQETQYF. The DNA of the CDR3 is TGCAGTGCTAGACCCTCCCAAGAGACCCAGTACTTC.

The chain is built from TRBV7-2 and TRBJ1-3; D call uncertain. V was pared by 0 bases and J by 2 bases, with 8 bases between. The length of the CDR3 is 15 residues. CDR1 and CDR2 (germline): SGHTA, FQGNSA. The CDR3 nucleotides are TGTGCCAGCAGCTTAGCGCCGGTTACTGGAAACACCATATATTTT. It codes for CASSLAPVTGNTIYF.

This clonotype has only a few counts. The J gene is TRBJ1-3, the V gene TRBV3-1, with D unclear. The V and J ends lost 4 bases and 0 bases respectively, with 1 base between them. Germline assignment: CDR1 LGHDT and CDR2 YNNKEL (reference sequence). This CDR3 region has 12 residues. CDR3: CASSRSGNTIYF. DNA of the CDR3: TGTGCCAGCAGCCGCTCTGGAAACACCATATATTTT.

This clonotype was counted a few times. The gene calls are TRBV9 and TRBJ2-7; 11 nucleotides match TRBD2. J gave up 0 bases and V 3 bases, and 5 bases lay outside the gene matches. This CDR3 comprises 16 residues. Germline CDR1 reads SGDLS; CDR2 reads YYNGEE. CDR3 coding DNA: TGTGCCAGCAGCGCGGGACTAGCGGTGACCTCCTACGAGCAGTACTTC. This gives the protein CASSAGLAVTSYEQYF. Complete variable domain (other parts from reference TRBV9 and TRBJ2-7): DSGVTQTPKHLITATGQRVTLRCSPRSGDLSVYWYQQSLDQGLQFLIQYYNGEERAKGNILERFSAQQFPDLHSELNLSSLELGDSALYFCASSAGLAVTSYEQYFGPGTRLTVT.

The rearrangement uses TRBV3-1 and TRBJ2-7, with a possible D match to TRBD2 (5 bases). The ends were cut back, 1 base at V and 2 bases at J, with 9 bases in the middle. Germline V lookup: CDR1 LGHDT, CDR2 YNNKEL (reference sequence). The CDR3 is made up of 14 amino acids. CDR3 DNA: TGTGCCAGCAGCCAAGTAGCGCCGACCTACGAGCAGTACTTC. It specifies CASSQVAPTYEQYF.

This clonotype was counted between two and nine times. The chain joins TRBV5-1 to TRBJ2-1; D not certain. Trimming left V 1 base short and J 5 bases short, with 7 bases between. The CDR3 is made up of 13 amino acids. The germline V gene encodes CDR1 SGHRS and CDR2 YFSETQ. CDR3 loop: CASSLWGDNEQFF. The CDR3 nucleotides read TGCGCCAGCAGCTTGTGGGGTGACAATGAGCAGTTCTTC.